This TCR beta chain was captured in a study of blood T cell repertoires in COVID-19. Looking at the study overall: Specimens from acute and convalescent COVID-19 originated in the United States, Italy and Spain.

Original analysis: Counts of nucleated cells, estimated from reference gene primer amplification, were obtained. Sequencing used immunoSEQ multiplex PCR; TCRdb keeps in-frame clones, though not all of them. D and trimming come from the DNA, and the V and J calls and clone size come from that table. This sample has 250,000 to 300,000 clones, with under 90% found just once. Clinical history reported by participants formed the basis on which cohorts were assigned. The sample comprised PBMCs or T cells enriched from blood (not recorded which). This TCR was recovered from a woman between 40 and 50 years old who had recovered from COVID-19.

CDR3 sequence: CASSFRSQGNQPQHF. The CDR3 nucleotides are TGTGCCAGCAGTTTCCGAAGCCAGGGGAATCAGCCCCAGCATTTT. The chain joins TRBV28 to TRBJ1-5; maybe TRBD1 (6 bases). Germline V gives CDR1 MDHEN, CDR2 SYDVKM. V was trimmed by 3 bases and J by 4 bases, leaving 13 bases between them. The CDR3 covers 15 residues.